A single sample is the source of the 23 T cell receptor beta chains below, sequenced in a study of human T cells and chemical hapten exposure. TCRdb re-analysed the RACE reads in MiXCR, keeping a single row per CDR3 protein. The profile shows about 380,000 distinct CDR3 sequences, around 4.8% of them singletons. The sample's time point: patch test 1, 2 weeks after DPC sensitization. The treatment denotes: therapeutic diphenylcyclopropenone sensitization with weekly scalp DPC. This sample comprised whole blood, obtained in connection with sensitization to the hapten diphenylcyclopropenone (DPC). The receptors here all came from a woman in her forties or fifties with alopecia areata. Some clones in this sample may be carry-over from other donors' samples.

This clonotype turned up a few times. The J gene is TRBJ2-7, the V gene TRBV4-1; possibly TRBD2 for D (6 bases). V was pared by 1 base and J by 3 bases, with 10 bases between. The CDR3 is 14 residues long. Germline CDR1 reads MGHRA; CDR2 reads YSYEKL. CDR3 amino acids: CASSQVGTYYEQYF. The CDR3 DNA is TGCGCCAGCAGCCAAGTGGGGACTTACTACGAGCAGTACTTC.

This clonotype was counted only a few times. The CDR3 coding sequence is TGTGCCAGCAGGGGTCGACCGTACGAGCAGTACTTC. Translation gives CASRGRPYEQYF. The chain recombines TRBV6-5 with TRBJ2-7; no definite D call. Germline-derived CDR1 and CDR2 are MNHEY and SVGAGI. Trimming cost V 6 bases and J 4 bases, with 10 bases left between them. CDR3 length: 12 amino acids.

This clonotype was picked up many times. The junction shows a germline mismatch at one end, possibly a read error. The V call is TRBV5-1, the J call TRBJ1-1; D remains ambiguous. CDR1 SGHRS and CDR2 YFSETQ come from the germline V gene. This CDR3 region has 11 residues. The CDR3 sequence: CASTGNTEAFF. The CDR3 bases are TGTGCCAGCACGGGGAACACTGAAGCTTTCTTT.

In this sample, this clonotype turned up a few times. J is TRBJ2-3 and V is TRBV14; TRBD1 matches at 7 bases. CDR1 is SGHDN and CDR2 is FVKESK in the germline V gene. The CDR3 spans 16 residues. The trim removed 4 bases at V and 4 bases at J, leaving 11 bases unmatched. The chain's CDR3 is CASSLLTGPSADTQYF. The DNA of the CDR3 is TGTGCCAGCAGCCTACTGACAGGGCCCAGCGCAGATACGCAGTATTTT. The full variable domain, its missing parts supplied by reference TRBV14 and TRBJ2-3, is EAGVTQFPSHSVIEKGQTVTLRCDPISGHDNLYWYRRVMGKEIKFLLHFVKESKQDESGMPNNRFLAERTGGTYSTLKVQPAELEDSGVYFCASSLLTGPSADTQYFGPGTRLTVL.

This clonotype occurred a few times. J is TRBJ2-7 and V is TRBV5-1, with D unresolved. CDR3 length: 11 amino acids. V lost 1 base and J lost 5, with 4 bases in between. Per the germline V gene, CDR1 is SGHRS and CDR2 is YFSETQ. The CDR3 spells CASSLYHEQYF. The CDR3 DNA reads TGCGCCAGCAGCTTGTACCACGAGCAGTACTTC.

This clonotype has ten or more counts. V gene TRBV9 combines with J gene TRBJ2-2; 11 positions match TRBD1. Germline V gene lookup returns CDR1 SGDLS and CDR2 YYNGEE. V shed 0 bases and J 4 bases; nucleotides not matched to a gene: 5. The CDR3 contains 17 residues. The CDR3 is CASSVERGTGGTGELFF. CDR3 in DNA: TGTGCCAGCAGCGTAGAGAGGGGGACAGGGGGCACCGGGGAGCTGTTTTTT. Full variable domain (remainder filled in from reference TRBV9 and TRBJ2-2): DSGVTQTPKHLITATGQRVTLRCSPRSGDLSVYWYQQSLDQGLQFLIQYYNGEERAKGNILERFSAQQFPDLHSELNLSSLELGDSALYFCASSVERGTGGTGELFFGEGSRLTVL.

This clonotype was recorded a few times. The V gene is TRBV11-2, the J gene TRBJ1-4; D call uncertain. Per the germline V gene, CDR1 is SGHAT and CDR2 is FQNNGV. The CDR3 totals 16 residues. V was clipped by 0 bases and J by 2 bases, with 10 bases between them. The CDR3 loop is CASSLDWISTNEKLFF. As DNA, the CDR3 is TGTGCCAGCAGCTTAGATTGGATCTCCACTAATGAAAAACTGTTTTTT.

In this sample, this clonotype turned up many times. The chain is built from TRBV7-6 and TRBJ2-1; 12 bases fit TRBD1. The CDR3 sequence is 14 residues long. Germline CDR1 and CDR2: SGHVS and FNYEAQ. V lost 5 bases and J lost 9; bases outside the gene matches: 5. This chain's CDR3 is CASSAGTGGAEQFF. Here the CDR3 DNA reads TGTGCCAGCAGCGCCGGGACAGGGGGCGCTGAGCAGTTCTTC. Supplemented by reference TRBV7-6 and TRBJ2-1, the full variable domain reads GAGVSQSPRYKVTKRGQDVALRCDPISGHVSLYWYRQALGQGPEFLTYFNYEAQQDKSGLPNDRFSAERPEGSISTLTIQRTEQRDSAMYRCASSAGTGGAEQFFGPGTRLTVL.

This clonotype was counted many times. The chain employs TRBV9 and TRBJ2-1; 13 bases align to TRBD2. This CDR3 contains 16 residues. V trimming: 3 bases; J trimming: 6 bases; junction bases outside the gene matches: 6. Looked up from germline, CDR1 is SGDLS and CDR2 is YYNGEE. The CDR3 nucleotides are TGTGCCAGCAGCGCAGCCGGGACTAGCGGGGCCAATGAGCAGTTCTTC. Translating it yields CASSAAGTSGANEQFF.

This clonotype was seen ten or more times. The chain joins TRBV7-9 to TRBJ2-6, with D perhaps being TRBD1 or TRBD2 (5 bases each). V dropped 0 bases and J dropped 0 bases, with 18 bases sitting between them. Germline lookup yields CDR1 SEHNR and CDR2 FQNEAQ (reference sequence). CDR3 length equals 20 residues. DNA for the CDR3: TGTGCCAGCAGCTTAGCGACGGGGCAGGGCCCAATCTCTGGGGCCAACGTCCTGACTTTC. Translated, it gives CASSLATGQGPISGANVLTF.

This clonotype was seen repeatedly, ten times or more. The CDR3 protein is CASSSRTGGHYGYTF. The CDR3 nucleotides read TGTGCCAGCAGCTCCCGGACAGGGGGCCACTATGGCTACACCTTC. The chain carries TRBV9 and TRBJ1-2, with 11 bases that match TRBD1. With V trimmed by 4 bases and J by 3 bases, 5 bases remained unmatched. This CDR3 has 15 amino acids. The germline gives CDR1 SGDLS, CDR2 YYNGEE.

This clonotype was seen repeatedly, ten times or more. The gene calls are TRBV3-1 and TRBJ2-7; D is possibly TRBD2 (6 bases). Trimming took 4 bases from V and 0 from J, leaving 16 bases between them. CDR3 length: 16 residues. Germline V gene sequence: CDR1 LGHDT, CDR2 YNNKEL (reference sequence). The CDR3 protein is CASSRTGTVRSYEQYF. CDR3 sequence (DNA): TGTGCCAGCAGCCGTACGGGGACTGTTCGCTCCTACGAGCAGTACTTC.

This clonotype came up many times. The V and J genes are TRBV6-2 or TRBV6-3 and TRBJ1-5, with D tentatively TRBD1 (5 bases). Germline CDR1 MNHEY, CDR2 SVGEGT. This CDR3 contains 17 residues. Trimming shortened V by 0 bases and J by 5 bases, and 17 bases separated the two germline ends. CDR3 DNA sequence: TGTGCCAGCAGTTACTCGCGGGACTCTAAAGAGCATCAGCCCCAGCATTTT. Translating it yields CASSYSRDSKEHQPQHF.

The chain uses TRBV13 and TRBJ2-1, with unresolved D. Trimming stripped 4 bases from V and 2 bases from J, with 12 bases between. CDR3 size: 15 residues. Germline V CDR1 and CDR2: PRHDT, FYEKMQ (reference sequence). The CDR3 protein is CASSSRVDPYNEQFF. For the CDR3, the DNA is TGTGCCAGCAGCTCCCGTGTTGATCCCTACAATGAGCAGTTCTTC.

This rearrangement joins TRBV6-5 to TRBJ2-7; no reliable D call. Trimming removed 2 bases from V and 8 bases from J, with 16 bases in between. Germline CDR1 reads MNHEY; CDR2 reads SVGAGI. The CDR3 is 14 residues long. As DNA, the CDR3 is TGTGCCAGCAGTTACGGCCGAACGGCCCAGCAGCAGTACTTC. Translating it yields CASSYGRTAQQQYF.

This clonotype came up many times. This chain connects TRBV5-1 to TRBJ1-1; 9 bases match TRBD1. Germline V gene lookup returns CDR1 SGHRS and CDR2 YFSETQ. The ends lost 3 bases at V and 3 bases at J; junction bases unmatched: 6. The CDR3 consists of 15 residues. The CDR3 loop reads CASSSTYRGHTEAFF. CDR3 nucleotides: TGCGCCAGCAGCTCTACTTACAGGGGGCACACTGAAGCTTTCTTT.

This clonotype was seen ten or more times. The chain couples TRBV29-1 to TRBJ1-1, with 10 bases matching TRBD1. J lost 6 bases, V lost 5 bases, and 3 bases had no gene match. This CDR3 has 12 residues. The germline CDR1 and CDR2 sequences are SQVTM and ANQGSEA. In DNA form, the CDR3 reads TGCAGCGTTAAGACAGGGGGCCCTGAAGCTTTCTTT. Protein sequence: CSVKTGGPEAFF.

In its sample, this clonotype was seen many times. The genes are TRBV28 and TRBJ2-5; tentative D call: TRBD1 (5 bases). The germline gives CDR1 MDHEN, CDR2 SYDVKM. CDR3 length equals 14 residues. V gave up 1 base and J gave up 1 base, with 7 bases separating them. Here the CDR3 DNA reads TGTGCCAGCAGTTTATCAGGGCTCCAAGAGACCCAGTACTTC. This codes for CASSLSGLQETQYF.

The chain carries TRBV27 and TRBJ2-2, with D maybe TRBD2 (5 bases). This CDR3 region has 14 residues. V shed 4 bases and J shed 7 bases, with 13 bases lying between them. Germline CDR1 is MNHEY and CDR2 is SMNVEV (reference sequence). CDR3 loop: CASSSLASSGELFF. The DNA of the CDR3 is TGTGCCAGCAGTTCTCTAGCTAGCAGCGGGGAGCTGTTTTTT.

This clonotype was seen repeatedly, ten times or more. The CDR3 DNA follows: TGTGCCAGCAGCTCCCGGACAGGACCGAACACTGAAGCTTTCTTT. Translation: CASSSRTGPNTEAFF. V is TRBV7-9 and J is TRBJ1-1; 7 positions match TRBD1. The ends lost 4 bases at V and 1 base at J; junction bases unmatched: 6. The V gene's germline CDR1 is SEHNR and CDR2 FQNEAQ (reference sequence). The CDR3 is 15 residues long. Supplemented by reference TRBV7-9 and TRBJ1-1, the full variable domain reads DTGVSQNPRHKITKRGQNVTFRCDPISEHNRLYWYRQTLGQGPEFLTYFQNEAQLEKSRLLSDRFSAERPKGSFSTLEIQRTEQGDSAMYLCASSSRTGPNTEAFFGQGTRLTVV.

This clonotype has more than one count but fewer than ten. The chain is built from TRBV4-3 and TRBJ2-3; D tentatively fits TRBD1 or TRBD2 (5 bases each). CDR3 length equals 13 residues. Germline assignment: CDR1 LGHNA and CDR2 YSLEER. Trimming stripped 6 bases from V and 8 bases from J, with 15 bases between. The CDR3 protein is CASSQLRDGTQYF. In DNA, the CDR3 is TGCGCCAGCAGTCAACTCCGGGACGGTACGCAGTATTTT.

In this sample, this clonotype turned up a few times. This chain joins TRBV6-1 and TRBJ2-4; 7 positions match TRBD1. The CDR3 sequence is 16 residues long. Germline CDR1 is MNHNS and CDR2 is SASEGT. J lost 0 bases, V lost 7 bases, and 9 bases had no gene match. As DNA, the CDR3 is TGTGCCAGCACCGACAGGGACGTTCTAGCCAAAAACATTCAGTACTTC. Translating it yields CASTDRDVLAKNIQYF.

This clonotype was seen at least ten times. This chain links TRBV24-1 with TRBJ2-3; D ambiguous. Per the germline V gene, CDR1 is KGHDR and CDR2 is SFDVKD. V lost 3 bases and J 1 base, leaving 13 bases between the germline ends. This CDR3 has 16 residues. DNA of the CDR3: TGTGCCACCAGTGATCCCCACCGAGGCCGCACAGATACGCAGTATTTT. Translated, it gives CATSDPHRGRTDTQYF.